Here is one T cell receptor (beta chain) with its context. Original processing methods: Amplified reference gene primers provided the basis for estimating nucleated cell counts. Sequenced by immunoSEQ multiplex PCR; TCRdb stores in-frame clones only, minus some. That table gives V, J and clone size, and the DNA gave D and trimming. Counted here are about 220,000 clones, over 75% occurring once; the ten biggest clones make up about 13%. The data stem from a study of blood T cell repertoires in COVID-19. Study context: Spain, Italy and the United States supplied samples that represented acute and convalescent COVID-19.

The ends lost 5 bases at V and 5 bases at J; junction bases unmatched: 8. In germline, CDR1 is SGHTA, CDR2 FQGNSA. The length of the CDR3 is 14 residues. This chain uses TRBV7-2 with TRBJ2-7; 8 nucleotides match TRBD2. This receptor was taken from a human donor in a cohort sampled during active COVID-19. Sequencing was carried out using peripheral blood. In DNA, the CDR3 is TGTGCCAGCAGCCCGGGACTAGTAATAGACGAGCAGTACTTC. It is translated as CASSPGLVIDEQYF.